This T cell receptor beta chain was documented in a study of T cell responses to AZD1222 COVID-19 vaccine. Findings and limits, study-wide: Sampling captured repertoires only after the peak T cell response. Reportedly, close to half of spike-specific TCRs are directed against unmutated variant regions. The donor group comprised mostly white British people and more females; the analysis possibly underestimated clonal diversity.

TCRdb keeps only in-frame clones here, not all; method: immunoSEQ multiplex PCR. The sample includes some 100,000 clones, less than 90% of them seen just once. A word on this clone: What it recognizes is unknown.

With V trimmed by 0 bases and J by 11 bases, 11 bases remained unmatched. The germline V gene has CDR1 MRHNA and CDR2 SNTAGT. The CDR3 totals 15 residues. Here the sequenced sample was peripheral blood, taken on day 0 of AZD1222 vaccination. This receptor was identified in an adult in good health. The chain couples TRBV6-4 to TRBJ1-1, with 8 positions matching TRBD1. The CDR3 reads CASSDSGQGARGAFF. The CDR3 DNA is TGTGCCAGCAGTGACTCGGGGCAGGGGGCGAGAGGGGCTTTCTTT.